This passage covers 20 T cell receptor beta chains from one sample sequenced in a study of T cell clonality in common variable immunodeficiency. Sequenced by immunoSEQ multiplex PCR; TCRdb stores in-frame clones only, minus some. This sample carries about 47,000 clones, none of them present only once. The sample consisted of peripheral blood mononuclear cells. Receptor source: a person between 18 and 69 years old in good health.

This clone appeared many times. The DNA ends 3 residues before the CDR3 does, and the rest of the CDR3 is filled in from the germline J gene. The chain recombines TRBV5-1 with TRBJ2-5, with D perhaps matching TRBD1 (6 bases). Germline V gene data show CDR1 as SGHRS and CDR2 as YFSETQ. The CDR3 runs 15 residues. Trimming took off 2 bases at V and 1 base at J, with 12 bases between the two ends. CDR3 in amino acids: CASSFATGTQETQYF. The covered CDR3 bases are TGCGCCAGCAGCTTCGCAACAGGGACCCAAGAGACC.

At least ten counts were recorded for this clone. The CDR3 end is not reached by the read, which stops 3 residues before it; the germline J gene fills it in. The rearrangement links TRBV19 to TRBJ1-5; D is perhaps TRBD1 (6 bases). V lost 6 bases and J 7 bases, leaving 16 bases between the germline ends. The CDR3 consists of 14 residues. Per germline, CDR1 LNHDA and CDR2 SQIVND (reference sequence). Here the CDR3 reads CASSLQGLRQPQHF. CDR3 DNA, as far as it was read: TGTGCCAGTAGCCTACAGGGTCTCAGGCAGCCC.

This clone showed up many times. Partial CDR3 DNA: TGCAGTGCTAGAAGGTATCAGAACTCTGGAAACACC. It codes for CSARRYQNSGNT. The full CDR3 reads CSARRYQNSGNTIYF. The chain recombines TRBV20-1 with TRBJ1-3; D unclear. The read terminates 3 residues before the CDR3 end, so the remaining end is supplied by the germline J gene. The CDR3 has 15 residues. Trimming removed 2 bases from V and 0 bases from J, with 11 bases in between. In germline, CDR1 is DFQATT, CDR2 SNEGSKA (reference sequence).

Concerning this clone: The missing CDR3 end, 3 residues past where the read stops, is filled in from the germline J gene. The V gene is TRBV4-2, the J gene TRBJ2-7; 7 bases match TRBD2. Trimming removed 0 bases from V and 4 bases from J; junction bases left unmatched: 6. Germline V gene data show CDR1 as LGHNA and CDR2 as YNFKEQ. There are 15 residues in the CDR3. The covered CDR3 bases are TGTGCCAGCAGCCAAGAAGGGGTCGGGAGGTACGAG. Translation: CASSQEGVGRYE. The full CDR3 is CASSQEGVGRYEQYF.

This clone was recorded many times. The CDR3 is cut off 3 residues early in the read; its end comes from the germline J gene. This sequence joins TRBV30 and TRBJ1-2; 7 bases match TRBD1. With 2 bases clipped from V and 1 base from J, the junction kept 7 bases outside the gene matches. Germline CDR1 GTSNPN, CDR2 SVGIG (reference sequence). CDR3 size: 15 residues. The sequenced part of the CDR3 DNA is TGTGCCTGGAGTCCGCGGGACAGCCTTAACTATGGC. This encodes CAWSPRDSLNYG. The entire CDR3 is CAWSPRDSLNYGYTF.

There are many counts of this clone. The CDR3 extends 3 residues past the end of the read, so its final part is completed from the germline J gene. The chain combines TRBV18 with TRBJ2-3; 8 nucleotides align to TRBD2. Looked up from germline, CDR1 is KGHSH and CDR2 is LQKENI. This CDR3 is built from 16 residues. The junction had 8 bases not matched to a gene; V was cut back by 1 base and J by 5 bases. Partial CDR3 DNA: TGTGCCAGCTCACCACTACCGGGGGGGTACAAAGATACG. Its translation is CASSPLPGGYKDT. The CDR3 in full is CASSPLPGGYKDTQYF.

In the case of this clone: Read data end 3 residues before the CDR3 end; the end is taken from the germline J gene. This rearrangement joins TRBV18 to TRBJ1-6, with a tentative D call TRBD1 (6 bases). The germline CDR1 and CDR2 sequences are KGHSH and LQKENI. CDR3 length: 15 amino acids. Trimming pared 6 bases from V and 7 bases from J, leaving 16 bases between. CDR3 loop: CASSLSGQRNSPLHF. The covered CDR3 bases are TGTGCCAGCTCCCTCAGCGGACAGAGAAATTCACCC. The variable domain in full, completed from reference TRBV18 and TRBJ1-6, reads NAGVMQNPRHLVRRRGQEARLRCSPMKGHSHVYWYRQLPEEGLKFMVYLQKENIIDESGMPKERFSAEFPKEGPSILRIQQVVRGDSAAYFCASSLSGQRNSPLHFGNGTRLTVT.

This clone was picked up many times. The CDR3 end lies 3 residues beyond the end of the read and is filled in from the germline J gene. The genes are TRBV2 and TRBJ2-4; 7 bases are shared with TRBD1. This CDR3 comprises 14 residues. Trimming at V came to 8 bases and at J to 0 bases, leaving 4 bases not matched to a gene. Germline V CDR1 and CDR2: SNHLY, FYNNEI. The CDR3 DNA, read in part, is TGTGCCAGCGGGGGACAGTTAGCCAAAAACATT. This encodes CASGGQLAKNI. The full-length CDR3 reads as CASGGQLAKNIQYF. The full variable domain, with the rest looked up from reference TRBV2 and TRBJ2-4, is EPEVTQTPSHQVTQMGQEVILRCVPISNHLYFYWYRQILGQKVEFLVSFYNNEISEKSEIFDDQFSVERPDGSNFTLKIRSTKLEDSAMYFCASGGQLAKNIQYFGAGTRLSVL.

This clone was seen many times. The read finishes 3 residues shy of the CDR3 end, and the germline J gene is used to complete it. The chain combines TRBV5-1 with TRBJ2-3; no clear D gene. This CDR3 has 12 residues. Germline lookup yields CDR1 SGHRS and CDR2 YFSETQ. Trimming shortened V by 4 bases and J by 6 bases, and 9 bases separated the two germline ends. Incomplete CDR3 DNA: TGCGCCAGCAGCCTGCAGAGGGATACG. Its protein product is CASSLQRDT. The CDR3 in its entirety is CASSLQRDTQYF. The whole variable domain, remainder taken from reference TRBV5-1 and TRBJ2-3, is KAGVTQTPRYLIKTRGQQVTLSCSPISGHRSVSWYQQTPGQGLQFLFEYFSETQRNKGNFPGRFSGRQFSNSRSEMNVSTLELGDSALYLCASSLQRDTQYFGPGTRLTVL.

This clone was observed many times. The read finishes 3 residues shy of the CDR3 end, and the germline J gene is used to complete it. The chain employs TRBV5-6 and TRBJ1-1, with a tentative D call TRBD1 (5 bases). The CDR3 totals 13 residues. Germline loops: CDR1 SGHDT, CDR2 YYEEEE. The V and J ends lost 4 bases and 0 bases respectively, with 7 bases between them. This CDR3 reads CASSLTVNTEAFF. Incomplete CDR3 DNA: TGTGCCAGCAGCCTGACAGTGAACACTGAA.

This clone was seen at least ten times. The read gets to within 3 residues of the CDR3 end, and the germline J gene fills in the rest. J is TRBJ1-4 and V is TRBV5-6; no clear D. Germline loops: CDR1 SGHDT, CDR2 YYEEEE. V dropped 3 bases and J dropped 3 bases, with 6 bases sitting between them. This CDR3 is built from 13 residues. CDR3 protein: CASSYISNEKLFF. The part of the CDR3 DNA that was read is TGTGCCAGCAGCTACATCTCTAATGAAAAA. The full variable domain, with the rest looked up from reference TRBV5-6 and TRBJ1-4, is DAGVTQSPTHLIKTRGQQVTLRCSPKSGHDTVSWYQQALGQGPQFIFQYYEEEERQRGNFPDRFSGHQFPNYSSELNVNALLLGDSALYLCASSYISNEKLFFGSGTQLSVL.

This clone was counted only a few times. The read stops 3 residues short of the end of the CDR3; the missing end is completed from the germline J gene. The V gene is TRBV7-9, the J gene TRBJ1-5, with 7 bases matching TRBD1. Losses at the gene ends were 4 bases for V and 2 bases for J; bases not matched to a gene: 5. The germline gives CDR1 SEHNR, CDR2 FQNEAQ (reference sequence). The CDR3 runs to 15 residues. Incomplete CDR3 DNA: TGTGCCAGCAGCTACGGGGACAGAGGCAATCAGCCC. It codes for CASSYGDRGNQP. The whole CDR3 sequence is CASSYGDRGNQPQHF.

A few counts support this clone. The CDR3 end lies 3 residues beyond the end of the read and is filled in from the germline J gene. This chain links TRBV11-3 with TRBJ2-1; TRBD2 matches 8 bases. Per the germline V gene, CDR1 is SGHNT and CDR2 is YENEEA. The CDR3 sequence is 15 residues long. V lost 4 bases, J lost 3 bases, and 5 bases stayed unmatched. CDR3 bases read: TGTGCCAGCAGCTCTGTAGCGGGGCTCTACAATGAG. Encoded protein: CASSSVAGLYNE. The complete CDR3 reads CASSSVAGLYNEQFF. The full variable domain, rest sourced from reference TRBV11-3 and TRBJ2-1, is EAGVVQSPRYKIIEKKQPVAFWCNPISGHNTLYWYLQNLGQGPELLIRYENEEAVDDSQLPKDRFSAERLKGVDSTLKIQPAELGDSAVYLCASSSVAGLYNEQFFGPGTRLTVL.

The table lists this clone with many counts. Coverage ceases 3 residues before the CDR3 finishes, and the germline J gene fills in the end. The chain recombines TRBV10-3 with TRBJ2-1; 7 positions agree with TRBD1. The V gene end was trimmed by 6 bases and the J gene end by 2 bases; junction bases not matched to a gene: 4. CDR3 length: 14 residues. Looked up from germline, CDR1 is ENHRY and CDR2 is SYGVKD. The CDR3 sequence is CAIRGQTTYNEQFF. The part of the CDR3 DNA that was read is TGTGCCATCAGGGGACAGACAACCTACAATGAG.

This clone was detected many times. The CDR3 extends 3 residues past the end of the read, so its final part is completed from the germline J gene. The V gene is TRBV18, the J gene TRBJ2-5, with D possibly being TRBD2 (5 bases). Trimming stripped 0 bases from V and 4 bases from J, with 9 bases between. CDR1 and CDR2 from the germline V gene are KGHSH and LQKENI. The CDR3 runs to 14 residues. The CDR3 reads CASSPPPSRETQYF. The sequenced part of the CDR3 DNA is TGTGCCAGCTCACCACCCCCTAGCCGAGAGACC.

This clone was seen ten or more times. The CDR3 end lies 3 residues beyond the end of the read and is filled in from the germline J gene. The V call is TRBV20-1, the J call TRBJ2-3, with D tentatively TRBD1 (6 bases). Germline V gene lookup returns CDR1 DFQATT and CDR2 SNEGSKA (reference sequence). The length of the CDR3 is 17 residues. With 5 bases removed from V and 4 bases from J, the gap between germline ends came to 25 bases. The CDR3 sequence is CSASGQPFVLTADTQYF. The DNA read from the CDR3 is TGCAGTGCTTCAGGACAGCCCTTCGTATTAACCGCAGATACG.

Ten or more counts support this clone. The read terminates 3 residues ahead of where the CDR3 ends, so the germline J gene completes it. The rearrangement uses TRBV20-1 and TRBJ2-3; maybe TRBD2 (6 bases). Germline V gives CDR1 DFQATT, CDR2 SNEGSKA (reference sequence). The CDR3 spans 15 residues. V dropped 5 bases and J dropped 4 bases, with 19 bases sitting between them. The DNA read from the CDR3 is TGCAGTGCTCCGACTAGTTTGGCATTCCCAGATACG. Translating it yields CSAPTSLAFPDT. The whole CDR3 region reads CSAPTSLAFPDTQYF.

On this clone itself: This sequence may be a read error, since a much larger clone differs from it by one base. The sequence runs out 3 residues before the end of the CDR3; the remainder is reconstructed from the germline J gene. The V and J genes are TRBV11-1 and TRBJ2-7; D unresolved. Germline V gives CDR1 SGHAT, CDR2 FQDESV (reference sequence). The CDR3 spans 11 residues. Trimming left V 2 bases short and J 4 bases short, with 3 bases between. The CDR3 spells CASSLRYEQYF. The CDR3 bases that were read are TGTGCCAGCAGCTTACGGTACGAG.

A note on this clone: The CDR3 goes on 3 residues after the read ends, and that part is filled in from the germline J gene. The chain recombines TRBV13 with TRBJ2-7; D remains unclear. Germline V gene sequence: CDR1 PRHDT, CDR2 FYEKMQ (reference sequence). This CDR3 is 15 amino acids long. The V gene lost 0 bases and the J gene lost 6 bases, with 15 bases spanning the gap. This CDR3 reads CASSLGSAMPGEQYF. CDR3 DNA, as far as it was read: TGTGCCAGCAGCTTAGGGAGCGCCATGCCCGGCGAG.

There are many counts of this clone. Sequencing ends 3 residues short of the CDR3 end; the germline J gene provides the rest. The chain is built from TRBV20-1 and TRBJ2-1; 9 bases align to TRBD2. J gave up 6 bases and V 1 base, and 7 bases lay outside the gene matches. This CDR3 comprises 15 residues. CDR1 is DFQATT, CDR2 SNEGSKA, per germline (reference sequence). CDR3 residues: CSARALAGDINEQFF. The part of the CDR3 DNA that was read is TGCAGTGCTAGAGCATTAGCGGGAGATATCAATGAG.